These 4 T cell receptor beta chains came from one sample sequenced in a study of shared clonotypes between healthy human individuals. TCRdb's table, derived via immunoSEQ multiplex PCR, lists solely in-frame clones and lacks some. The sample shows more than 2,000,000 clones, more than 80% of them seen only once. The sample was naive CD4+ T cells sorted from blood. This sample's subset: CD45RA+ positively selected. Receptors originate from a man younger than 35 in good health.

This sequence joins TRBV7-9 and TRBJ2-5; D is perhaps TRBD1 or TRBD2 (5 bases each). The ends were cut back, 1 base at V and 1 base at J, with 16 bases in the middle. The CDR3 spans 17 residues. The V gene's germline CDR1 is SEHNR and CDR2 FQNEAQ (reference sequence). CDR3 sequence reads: CASSLGWSTGRQETQYF. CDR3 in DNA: TGTGCCAGCAGCTTAGGATGGTCAACGGGGCGCCAAGAGACCCAGTACTTC.

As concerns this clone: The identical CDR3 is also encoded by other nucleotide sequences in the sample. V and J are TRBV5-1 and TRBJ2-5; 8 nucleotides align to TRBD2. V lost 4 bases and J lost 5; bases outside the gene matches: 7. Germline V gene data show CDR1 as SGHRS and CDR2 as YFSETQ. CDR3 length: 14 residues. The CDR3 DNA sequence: TGCGCCAGCAGCCCGGGGGGGCCCGGGGAGACCCAGTACTTC. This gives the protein CASSPGGPGETQYF.

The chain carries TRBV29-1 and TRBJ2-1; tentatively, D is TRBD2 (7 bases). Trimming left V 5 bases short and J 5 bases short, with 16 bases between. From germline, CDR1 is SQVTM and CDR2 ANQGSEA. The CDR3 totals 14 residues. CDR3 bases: TGCAGCGTTATAAGGGGGGGCCAAAACAATGAGCAGTTCTTC. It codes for CSVIRGGQNNEQFF.

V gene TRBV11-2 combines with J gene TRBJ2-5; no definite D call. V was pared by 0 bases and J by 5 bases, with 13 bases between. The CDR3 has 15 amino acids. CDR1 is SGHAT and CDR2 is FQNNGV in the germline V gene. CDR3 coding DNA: TGTGCCAGCAGCTTAGACTCCCTAGTGGAGGAGACCCAGTACTTC. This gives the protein CASSLDSLVEETQYF.